The rows below give T cell receptor beta chains drawn from one sample of a study of T cell responses to AZD1222 COVID-19 vaccine. Data came from immunoSEQ multiplex PCR; TCRdb stores just in-frame clones and leaves some out. This table has about 150,000 clones, approximately 90% appearing once. The sample in question was peripheral blood, obtained on day 0 of AZD1222 vaccination. All receptors come from an adult in good health. Each CDR3 is given with its conserved first and last residue. A D gene is named only where the DNA matches it firmly. Clone size is not always given. Where it is, it says once, few, many or a class for expanded clones.

V gene: TRBV3-1/TRBV3-2; J gene: TRBJ1-2; clone size: .; D gene: .; CDR3 protein: CASSQDIIRDTYGYTF; CDR3 DNA: TGTGCCAGCAGCCAAGATATTATTAGGGATACCTATGGCTACACCTTC
V gene: TRBV19; J gene: TRBJ2-2; clone size: .; D gene: .; CDR3 protein: CASSMQGHTGELFF; CDR3 DNA: TGTGCCAGTAGTATGCAGGGACACACCGGGGAGCTGTTTTTT
V gene: TRBV6-5; J gene: TRBJ1-2; clone size: .; D gene: TRBD1; CDR3 protein: CASSSAGQGGYGYTF; CDR3 DNA: TGTGCCAGCAGTTCCGCCGGACAGGGAGGTTATGGCTACACCTTC
V gene: TRBV6-5; J gene: TRBJ1-1; clone size: .; D gene: .; CDR3 protein: CASSSPLGGRNTEAFF; CDR3 DNA: TGTGCCAGCAGTTCCCCCCTCGGGGGGAGGAACACTGAAGCTTTCTTT
V gene: TRBV5-1; J gene: TRBJ2-3; clone size: once; D gene: .; CDR3 protein: CASSLSDTQYF; CDR3 DNA: TGCGCCAGCAGCTTGTCGGATACGCAGTATTTT
V gene: TRBV5-4; J gene: TRBJ2-2; clone size: .; D gene: TRBD1; CDR3 protein: CASSPATGGAGELFF; CDR3 DNA: TGTGCCAGCAGCCCGGCGACAGGGGGCGCCGGGGAGCTGTTTTTT
V gene: TRBV11-2; J gene: TRBJ2-3; clone size: .; D gene: TRBD2; CDR3 protein: CASSPRTSGGAGDTQYF; CDR3 DNA: TGTGCCAGCAGCCCCCGGACTAGCGGGGGGGCCGGAGATACGCAGTATTTT
V gene: TRBV6-2/TRBV6-3; J gene: TRBJ1-2; clone size: .; D gene: .; CDR3 protein: CASSIGGPNYGYTF; CDR3 DNA: TGTGCCAGCAGTATAGGGGGACCTAACTATGGCTACACCTTC
V gene: TRBV5-1; J gene: TRBJ2-3; clone size: .; D gene: TRBD2; CDR3 protein: CASSGLAATDTQYF; CDR3 DNA: TGCGCCAGCAGCGGACTAGCGGCGACAGATACGCAGTATTTT
V gene: TRBV7-2; J gene: TRBJ2-7; clone size: .; D gene: .; CDR3 protein: CASSSDRFSYEQYF; CDR3 DNA: TGTGCCAGCAGCAGCGACAGGTTTTCCTACGAGCAGTACTTC
V gene: TRBV10-3; J gene: TRBJ1-2; clone size: .; D gene: .; CDR3 protein: CAISESDAYGYTF; CDR3 DNA: TGTGCCATCAGTGAGTCGGACGCCTATGGCTACACCTTC
V gene: TRBV6-5; J gene: TRBJ2-3; clone size: .; D gene: .; CDR3 protein: CASSLVMRADTQYF; CDR3 DNA: TGTGCCAGCAGTTTGGTGATGCGGGCAGATACGCAGTATTTT
V gene: TRBV15; J gene: TRBJ1-5; clone size: .; D gene: TRBD1; CDR3 protein: CATSKTPGTEDQPQHF; CDR3 DNA: TGTGCCACCAGCAAAACCCCCGGGACAGAGGATCAGCCCCAGCATTTT
V gene: TRBV4-2; J gene: TRBJ2-1; clone size: .; D gene: .; CDR3 protein: CASSQEGDPGNEQFF; CDR3 DNA: TGTGCCAGCAGCCAAGAAGGGGACCCGGGGAATGAGCAGTTCTTC
V gene: TRBV28; J gene: TRBJ2-7; clone size: .; D gene: TRBD1; CDR3 protein: CASSRTTGAYEQYF; CDR3 DNA: TGTGCCAGCAGCCGGACGACAGGGGCCTACGAGCAGTACTTC
V gene: TRBV19; J gene: TRBJ2-7; clone size: .; D gene: .; CDR3 protein: CASLPGGTRGEQYF; CDR3 DNA: TGTGCCAGTTTACCGGGTGGGACCCGGGGCGAGCAGTACTTC
V gene: TRBV28; J gene: TRBJ1-6; clone size: .; D gene: TRBD1; CDR3 protein: CASSTDRGKSPLHF; CDR3 DNA: TGTGCCAGCAGTACCGACAGGGGTAAGTCACCCCTCCACTTT
V gene: TRBV6-5; J gene: TRBJ1-3; clone size: .; D gene: TRBD1; CDR3 protein: CASRKTGVSGNTIYF; CDR3 DNA: TGTGCCAGCAGGAAGACAGGGGTCTCTGGAAACACCATATATTTT
V gene: TRBV7-3; J gene: TRBJ2-1; clone size: few; D gene: TRBD2; CDR3 protein: CASRGAGGSTFF; CDR3 DNA: TGTGCCAGCAGAGGAGCGGGGGGAAGTACGTTCTTC
V gene: TRBV5-1; J gene: TRBJ2-5; clone size: .; D gene: .; CDR3 protein: CASSLGGAGEETQYF; CDR3 DNA: TGCGCCAGCAGCTTGGGGGGGGCCGGCGAAGAGACCCAGTACTTC
V gene: TRBV6-2/TRBV6-3; J gene: TRBJ2-7; clone size: .; D gene: TRBD1; CDR3 protein: CASSKGQWDEQYF; CDR3 DNA: TGTGCCAGCAGTAAGGGACAGTGGGACGAGCAGTACTTC
V gene: TRBV3-1/TRBV3-2; J gene: TRBJ2-7; clone size: .; D gene: TRBD2; CDR3 protein: CASSQEVAGHEQYF; CDR3 DNA: TGTGCCAGCAGCCAAGAGGTAGCGGGGCACGAGCAGTACTTC
V gene: TRBV7-3; J gene: TRBJ2-1; clone size: .; D gene: .; CDR3 protein: CASSPGGPQSYNEQFF; CDR3 DNA: TGTGCCAGCAGCCCCGGGGGTCCTCAATCCTACAATGAGCAGTTCTTC
V gene: TRBV7-9; J gene: TRBJ1-1; clone size: .; D gene: .; CDR3 protein: CASSFSNTEAFF; CDR3 DNA: TGTGCCAGCAGCTTTAGCAACACTGAAGCTTTCTTT
V gene: TRBV5-6; J gene: TRBJ1-1; clone size: .; D gene: .; CDR3 protein: CASRDTGLTEAFF; CDR3 DNA: TGTGCCAGCAGGGACACAGGGCTCACTGAAGCTTTCTTT
V gene: TRBV18; J gene: TRBJ2-7; clone size: .; D gene: TRBD1; CDR3 protein: CASSPEDRAIEQYF; CDR3 DNA: TGTGCCAGCTCACCCGAGGACAGGGCTATCGAGCAGTACTTC
V gene: TRBV13; J gene: TRBJ2-7; clone size: .; D gene: TRBD2; CDR3 protein: CASSLGLAGTYEQYF; CDR3 DNA: TGTGCCAGCAGCTTGGGGTTAGCGGGGACCTACGAGCAGTACTTC
V gene: TRBV2; J gene: TRBJ2-3; clone size: .; D gene: .; CDR3 protein: CASSGQNPSDTQYF; CDR3 DNA: TGTGCCAGCAGTGGACAGAACCCTTCAGATACGCAGTATTTT
V gene: TRBV7-9; J gene: TRBJ1-3; clone size: .; D gene: .; CDR3 protein: CASSLILGQTISGNTIYF; CDR3 DNA: TGTGCCAGCAGCTTGATTCTGGGGCAGACCATCTCTGGAAACACCATATATTTT
V gene: TRBV7-2; J gene: TRBJ2-7; clone size: .; D gene: .; CDR3 protein: CASSLVSDEQYF; CDR3 DNA: TGTGCCAGCAGCTTAGTTTCAGACGAGCAGTACTTC
V gene: TRBV21-1; J gene: TRBJ1-6; clone size: .; D gene: .; CDR3 protein: CATPPIIRQGNPGSYNSPLHF; CDR3 DNA: TGTGCCACCCCACCGATAATACGACAGGGCAACCCGGGGTCCTATAATTCACCCCTCCACTTT
V gene: TRBV2; J gene: TRBJ1-1; clone size: once; D gene: .; CDR3 protein: CASSGHKNTEAFF; CDR3 DNA: TGTGCCAGCAGTGGACACAAGAACACTGAAGCTTTCTTT
V gene: TRBV28; J gene: TRBJ1-4; clone size: .; D gene: .; CDR3 protein: CASSPRFKGEKLFF; CDR3 DNA: TGTGCCAGCAGTCCCCGGTTTAAGGGTGAAAAACTGTTTTTT
V gene: TRBV6-4; J gene: TRBJ2-3; clone size: .; D gene: .; CDR3 protein: CASSFPWTSTDTQYF; CDR3 DNA: TGTGCCAGCAGTTTCCCATGGACGAGCACAGATACGCAGTATTTT